The 30 T cell receptor beta chains given below trace back to one sample, sequenced in a study of T cell repertoires in aging, cancer and after chemotherapy. A mixed TRB-A/B primer pool amplified rearranged TRB by multiplex touch-down PCR. Via MiXCR, TCRdb re-called the multiplex PCR reads, giving one row per CDR3 protein. The data contain about 9,800 distinct CDR3 sequences, over 35% of them singletons. Peripheral blood genomic DNA, not sorted cells or RNA, was the template. The material sequenced was blood. Every receptor here comes from a human donor in good health.

This clonotype rates as medium-sized. This chain uses TRBV5-4 with TRBJ2-1, with 9 bases matching TRBD2. Looked up from germline, CDR1 is SGHNT and CDR2 is YYREEE (reference sequence). V lost 5 bases, J lost 2 bases, and 2 bases stayed unmatched. CDR3 size: 14 residues. For the CDR3, the DNA is TGTGCCAGCAGGACTAGCGGAACCTACAATGAGCAGTTCTTC. It translates to CASRTSGTYNEQFF.

This clonotype was observed a few times. The chain has TRBV5-6 and TRBJ2-1; 8 bases line up with TRBD2. CDR1 is SGHDT and CDR2 is YYEEEE in the germline V gene. This CDR3 is 16 amino acids long. J lost 7 bases, V lost 0 bases, and 9 bases had no gene match. The CDR3 loop reads CASSLENGRAGNEQFF. The DNA of the CDR3 is TGTGCCAGCAGCTTGGAGAACGGGAGGGCCGGGAATGAGCAGTTCTTC.

Only a few counts were recorded for this clonotype. The V gene is TRBV12-3 or TRBV12-4, the J gene TRBJ2-5; possible D gene TRBD2, 5 bases. V lost 6 bases to trimming and J lost 3 bases, with 17 bases between them. The CDR3 is 15 amino acids. Here the CDR3 DNA reads TGTGCCAGCAGCCCTCCCAATCGGGGAGAAGAGACCCAGTACTTC. Translating it yields CASSPPNRGEETQYF.

Worth noting for this clonotype: One junction end does not reproduce the germline sequence, and a read error may be involved. The chain employs TRBV19 and TRBJ1-6; D not certain. Looked up from germline, CDR1 is LNHDA and CDR2 is SQIVND (reference sequence). This CDR3 has 14 amino acids. The CDR3 DNA follows: TGTGCCAGTAGTGTTTCAGAGCCTAATCCACCCCTCCACTTT. As protein: CASSVSEPNPPLHF.

V gene TRBV19 combines with J gene TRBJ1-4; 9 bases are a match to TRBD1. Germline V gene sequence: CDR1 LNHDA, CDR2 SQIVND (reference sequence). This CDR3 spans 15 amino acids. J gave up 6 bases and V 5 bases, and 7 bases lay outside the gene matches. The CDR3 DNA reads TGTGCCAGTAGTCTCGGACAGGGGCGGCATGAAAAACTGTTTTTT. Its protein product is CASSLGQGRHEKLFF.

The chain recombines TRBV19 with TRBJ1-5, with 8 bases matching TRBD1. This CDR3 spans 14 amino acids. CDR1 is LNHDA and CDR2 is SQIVND in the germline V gene (reference sequence). V lost 2 bases, J lost 5 bases, and 2 bases stayed unmatched. CDR3 residues: CASSILTGDQPQHF. The CDR3 nucleotides read TGTGCCAGTAGTATATTGACAGGGGATCAGCCCCAGCATTTT. Full variable domain (outside the CDR3, taken from reference TRBV19 and TRBJ1-5): DGGITQSPKYLFRKEGQNVTLSCEQNLNHDAMYWYRQDPGQGLRLIYYSQIVNDFQKGDIAEGYSVSREKKESFPLTVTSAQKNPTAFYLCASSILTGDQPQHFGDGTRLSIL.

This rearrangement joins TRBV7-3 to TRBJ2-2; TRBD1 matches at 7 bases. CDR1 and CDR2 (germline): SGHTA, FQGTGA. The V gene end was trimmed by 3 bases and the J gene end by 1 base; junction bases not matched to a gene: 5. There are 16 residues in the CDR3. CDR3 DNA sequence: TGTGCCAGCAGCTTTAAGACAGGGATGAACACCGGGGAGCTGTTTTTT. Its protein is CASSFKTGMNTGELFF.

This chain joins TRBV7-9 and TRBJ2-2; D is undetermined. The germline V and J ends were trimmed by 1 base and 7 bases, with 10 bases remaining between them. There are 14 residues in the CDR3. Germline CDR1 and CDR2: SEHNR and FQNEAQ (reference sequence). The CDR3 DNA is TGTGCCAGCAGCTTAGATGGGGAAGACGGGGAGCTGTTTTTT. This gives the protein CASSLDGEDGELFF.

The rearrangement links TRBV5-5 to TRBJ2-7; no reliable D call. V was clipped by 0 bases and J by 0 bases, with 10 bases between them. The CDR3 extends over 15 amino acids. CDR1 is SGHKS and CDR2 is YYEKEE in the germline V gene (reference sequence). The CDR3 protein is CASSLEVGSSYEQYF. For the CDR3, the DNA is TGTGCCAGCAGCTTGGAGGTGGGCAGCTCCTACGAGCAGTACTTC.

This clonotype was found once. The chain uses TRBV6-5 and TRBJ1-5; D is unclear. CDR3 length: 13 residues. Germline loops: CDR1 MNHEY, CDR2 SVGAGI. V lost 2 bases, J lost 2 bases, and 4 bases lay in between. CDR3 sequence reads: CASSYDGNQPQHF. The CDR3 coding sequence is TGTGCCAGCAGTTACGACGGCAATCAGCCCCAGCATTTT.

This clonotype qualifies as medium-sized. V usage is TRBV29-1 and J usage is TRBJ2-3; D is perhaps TRBD2 (5 bases). Germline V gives CDR1 SQVTM, CDR2 ANQGSEA. The CDR3 is made up of 14 amino acids. V gave up 4 bases and J gave up 0 bases, with 11 bases separating them. The CDR3 nucleotides read TGCAGCGTTGTCCCCACTAGTAGCACAGATACGCAGTATTTT. It translates to CSVVPTSSTDTQYF.

A word on this clonotype: The junction differs from germline at one of its ends, possibly a read error. V is TRBV5-3 and J is TRBJ1-4; D perhaps matches TRBD1 (6 bases). TRBV5-3 is treated as an ORF (open reading frame) with a function not yet certain. The CDR3 covers 14 residues. CDR3 sequence (DNA): TGCGCCAGCATGAGGGGGGACTCGGATGAAAAACTGTTTTTT. Its protein is CASMRGDSDEKLFF.

A few counts support this clonotype. The chain uses TRBV6-6 and TRBJ2-5; 8 bases are a match to TRBD2. CDR1 MNHNY and CDR2 SVGAGI come from the germline V gene (reference sequence). Trimming removed 0 bases from V and 5 bases from J; junction bases left unmatched: 8. This CDR3 has 16 amino acids. As DNA, the CDR3 is TGTGCCAGCAGTTACTCTCCGGGACTAGTGAGGGAGACCCAGTACTTC. This sequence encodes CASSYSPGLVRETQYF.

The genes are TRBV12-3 or TRBV12-4 and TRBJ2-7; D uncertain. The length of the CDR3 is 14 residues. V was pared by 5 bases and J by 0 bases, with 11 bases between. The CDR3 region has the DNA TGTGCCAGCAGTGTGGGGTGTTACTCCTACGAGCAGTACTTC. Translation: CASSVGCYSYEQYF.

The chain recombines TRBV27 with TRBJ2-3; D not certain. Trimming removed 2 bases at V and 2 bases at J, with 8 bases between. The CDR3 covers 14 residues. Germline lookup yields CDR1 MNHEY and CDR2 SMNVEV (reference sequence). The CDR3 DNA follows: TGTGCCAGCAGTTTAGAAAAAAACACAGATACGCAGTATTTT. Translating it yields CASSLEKNTDTQYF.

This clonotype was recorded a few times. V and J are TRBV19 and TRBJ2-1, with 14 positions matching TRBD2. The CDR3 consists of 14 residues. J gave up 9 bases and V 5 bases, and 3 bases lay outside the gene matches. Germline values: CDR1 LNHDA, CDR2 SQIVND (reference sequence). The CDR3 DNA follows: TGTGCCAGTAGTTGGACTAGCGGGAGGACTGAGCAGTTCTTC. It is translated as CASSWTSGRTEQFF.

This clonotype showed up just a few times. The chain carries TRBV27 and TRBJ1-1; no firm D call. V was shortened by 5 bases and J by 10 bases, with 14 bases between the two germline ends. CDR3 size: 12 residues. CDR1 MNHEY and CDR2 SMNVEV come from the germline V gene (reference sequence). This CDR3 reads CASSNPDRGAFF. DNA of the CDR3: TGTGCCAGCAGTAACCCCGATCGAGGAGCTTTCTTT.

This clonotype is medium-sized within its sample. The chain joins TRBV11-1 to TRBJ2-6; D not certain. Trimming left V 5 bases short and J 0 bases short, with 11 bases between. Germline V gene sequence: CDR1 SGHAT, CDR2 FQDESV (reference sequence). This CDR3 is 16 amino acids long. DNA of the CDR3: TGTGCCAGCAGCCTCACTGCCTTCTCTGGGGCCAACGTCCTGACTTTC. Translating it yields CASSLTAFSGANVLTF.

This clonotype showed up just a few times. This chain joins TRBV29-1 and TRBJ1-2; D call uncertain. The germline CDR1 and CDR2 sequences are SQVTM and ANQGSEA. The CDR3 extends over 14 amino acids. V lost 6 bases, J lost 3 bases, and 17 bases lay in between. In DNA form, the CDR3 reads TGCAGCGTCGCTTTGATAGCCGGGGACTATGGCTACACCTTC. It is translated as CSVALIAGDYGYTF. The full variable domain, its missing parts supplied by reference TRBV29-1 and TRBJ1-2, is SAVISQKPSRDICQRGTSLTIQCQVDSQVTMMFWYRQQPGQSLTLIATANQGSEATYESGFVIDKFPISRPNLTFSTLTVSNMSPEDSSIYLCSVALIAGDYGYTFGSGTRLTVV.

This clonotype was seen only a few times. V is TRBV27 and J is TRBJ2-3; D may be TRBD1 (7 bases). The V end lost 6 bases, the J end lost 4 bases, and 14 bases lay between the germline ends. Germline CDR1 MNHEY, CDR2 SMNVEV (reference sequence). The CDR3 loop spans 14 amino acids. The CDR3 reads CASRWTGGADTQYF. The CDR3 region has the DNA TGTGCCAGCAGATGGACAGGCGGGGCAGATACGCAGTATTTT.

The chain employs TRBV6-5 and TRBJ2-2; 9 nucleotides line up with TRBD1. CDR1 MNHEY and CDR2 SVGAGI come from the germline V gene. The CDR3 is made up of 16 amino acids. After removal of 2 bases from V and 7 bases from J, the junction contained 8 bases not matched to a gene. The CDR3 sequence: CASSYVRGQGGGELFF. The CDR3 DNA is TGTGCCAGCAGTTACGTCCGGGGACAGGGCGGCGGGGAGCTGTTTTTT.

This clonotype showed up just a few times. The chain is built from TRBV6-5 and TRBJ2-3; weak D call: TRBD2 (6 bases). This CDR3 is built from 14 residues. The germline V gene has CDR1 MNHEY and CDR2 SVGAGI. The V gene lost 5 bases and the J gene lost 2 bases, with 11 bases spanning the gap. This CDR3 is CASSPTRSTDTQYF. In DNA, the CDR3 is TGTGCCAGCAGTCCGACTAGGTCCACAGATACGCAGTATTTT.

This clonotype is medium-sized by share. The chain links TRBV11-1 to TRBJ2-1, with D possibly being TRBD1 (6 bases). V shed 5 bases and J shed 8 bases, with 13 bases lying between them. CDR1 is SGHAT and CDR2 is FQDESV in the germline V gene (reference sequence). There are 13 residues in the CDR3. The CDR3 is CASSPRQEDEQFF. The DNA for the CDR3 is TGTGCCAGCAGCCCCAGACAGGAGGATGAGCAGTTCTTC.

This chain links TRBV15 with TRBJ2-7; the D is unclear. Trimming pared 0 bases from V and 6 bases from J, leaving 6 bases between. This CDR3 spans 12 amino acids. Germline V gives CDR1 LNHNV, CDR2 YYDKDF (reference sequence). CDR3 in amino acids: CATSRDWREQYF. Written as DNA, the CDR3 is TGTGCCACCAGCAGAGATTGGCGCGAGCAGTACTTC. Looking up the rest from reference TRBV15 and TRBJ2-7 gives the full variable domain: DAMVIQNPRYQVTQFGKPVTLSCSQTLNHNVMYWYQQKSSQAPKLLFHYYDKDFNNEADTPDNFQSRRPNTSFCFLDIRSPGLGDTAMYLCATSRDWREQYFGPGTRLTVT.

This chain connects TRBV5-4 to TRBJ2-6, with 10 bases that match TRBD1. Trimming at V came to 0 bases and at J to 6 bases, leaving 6 bases not matched to a gene. This CDR3 contains 17 residues. From germline, CDR1 is SGHNT and CDR2 YYREEE (reference sequence). CDR3 sequence: CASSLGDRGSAANVLTF. The CDR3 region has the DNA TGTGCCAGCAGCTTGGGGGACAGGGGCTCGGCGGCCAACGTCCTGACTTTC.

V is TRBV7-9 and J is TRBJ1-5; D is possibly TRBD1 (5 bases). Trimming pared 5 bases from V and 5 bases from J, leaving 10 bases between. Germline V gene data show CDR1 as SEHNR and CDR2 as FQNEAQ (reference sequence). There are 13 residues in the CDR3. This chain's CDR3 is CASSADSDQPQHF. The CDR3 bases are TGTGCCAGCAGCGCAGACAGCGATCAGCCCCAGCATTTT. Supplemented by reference TRBV7-9 and TRBJ1-5, the full variable domain reads DTGVSQNPRHKITKRGQNVTFRCDPISEHNRLYWYRQTLGQGPEFLTYFQNEAQLEKSRLLSDRFSAERPKGSFSTLEIQRTEQGDSAMYLCASSADSDQPQHFGDGTRLSIL.

CDR3 sequence: CASKRGGEGVYEQYF. The DNA for the CDR3 is TGTGCCAGCAAGAGGGGGGGGGAGGGGGTCTACGAGCAGTACTTC. V is TRBV27 and J is TRBJ2-7; the D gene is possibly TRBD2 (7 bases). Per germline, CDR1 MNHEY and CDR2 SMNVEV (reference sequence). This CDR3 has 15 residues. With 7 bases removed from V and 3 bases from J, the gap between germline ends came to 19 bases.

The table lists this clonotype with a few counts. The chain is built from TRBV5-6 and TRBJ1-1; D unclear. Deletions cut 4 bases from V and 3 bases from J, with 13 bases between. CDR3 length: 14 amino acids. Looked up from germline, CDR1 is SGHDT and CDR2 is YYEEEE. CDR3 sequence reads: CASSPHQAYTEAFF. The CDR3 bases are TGTGCCAGCAGCCCCCATCAGGCCTACACTGAAGCTTTCTTT.

This clonotype counts as medium-sized (0.01 to 0.1%). This chain connects TRBV27 to TRBJ1-4; D not resolved. Germline CDR1 and CDR2: MNHEY and SMNVEV (reference sequence). V was cut by 5 bases and J by 11 bases, with 12 bases left in between. This CDR3 is built from 12 residues. In DNA, the CDR3 is TGTGCCAGCAGTCCGAATTCCGGGAAACTGTTTTTT. Its translation: CASSPNSGKLFF.

This clonotype was seen a single time. The chain carries TRBV6-2 or TRBV6-3 and TRBJ1-1; 8 bases match TRBD1. With 6 bases clipped from V and 7 bases from J, the junction kept 7 bases outside the gene matches. This CDR3 has 13 amino acids. Germline CDR1 is MNHEY and CDR2 is SVGEGT. The CDR3 loop is CASRSTGEDEAFF. The CDR3 coding sequence is TGTGCCAGCAGATCGACAGGGGAGGATGAAGCTTTCTTT.